These 10 T cell receptor beta chains were all obtained from the same sample, sequenced in a study of tumor and adjacent non-tumor tissue in lung cancer. RNA was extracted from bulk tissue without any cell sorting. The normal lung tissue was taken more than 3 cm from the tumor edge. Three rounds of nested PCR, following a modified ARM-PCR protocol, produced the TCRbeta library. TCRdb passed the multiplex PCR reads through MiXCR, listing each CDR3 protein once. The table shows about 77,000 distinct CDR3 sequences, with less than 85% occurring only once. Sequenced material: distant non-tumor lung tissue. The origin of the receptors is a man between 65 and 85 years old with non-small cell lung cancer.

Details on this clonotype: A read error may produce the germline difference seen at one junction end. This rearrangement joins TRBV29-1 to TRBJ1-2; the match to TRBD1 covers 10 bases. The CDR3 extends over 14 amino acids. Germline values: CDR1 SQVTM, CDR2 ANQGSEA. This CDR3 reads CSVQVPGQGSDYSF. CDR3 DNA sequence: TGCAGCGTTCAAGTTCCGGGACAGGGGAGTGACTACAGCTTC.

This clonotype was picked up a small number of times. The chain carries TRBV28 and TRBJ1-2; 9 bases are a match to TRBD1. Per the germline V gene, CDR1 is MDHEN and CDR2 is SYDVKM. This CDR3 has 16 amino acids. The junction had 7 bases not matched to a gene; V was cut back by 1 base and J by 4 bases. CDR3 amino acids: CASSLYGDRVGYGYTF. In DNA, the CDR3 is TGTGCCAGCAGTTTATATGGGGACAGGGTCGGCTATGGCTACACCTTC.

Worth noting for this clonotype: This may be a read error, as it is one base from a much larger clone. The genes are TRBV7-9 and TRBJ1-5, with D uncertain. The CDR3 is 13 residues long. Germline V gene lookup returns CDR1 SEHNR and CDR2 FQNEAQ (reference sequence). The CDR3 spells CASSQDSNQSQHF. CDR3 sequence (DNA): TGTGCCAGCAGCCAGGATAGCAATCAGTCCCAGCATTTT.

With respect to this clonotype: This may stem from a read error, because a much larger clone lies one nucleotide away. The rearrangement uses TRBV6-4 and TRBJ2-3, with TRBD1 identical over 9 bases. Per germline, CDR1 MRHNA and CDR2 SNTAGT. This CDR3 is 15 amino acids long. V was pared by 5 bases and J by 5 bases, with 8 bases of the junction left unmatched. The CDR3 DNA sequence: TGTGCCAGCAGTCGACAGGGGGATGGAAAAGATACGCAGTATTTT. Protein product: CASSRQGDGKDTQYF.

Comment on this clonotype: This may come from a read error, since a much larger clone is one base off. J is TRBJ2-3 and V is TRBV5-6; no reliable D call. The germline V gene encodes CDR1 SGHDT and CDR2 YYEEEE. This CDR3 comprises 15 residues. CDR3 DNA: TGTGCCAGCGGCTTGTCAGCGACTAGCACAGATACGCAGTATTTT. Its translation is CASGLSATSTDTQYF. Drawing the rest from reference TRBV5-6 and TRBJ2-3, the complete variable domain is DAGVTQSPTHLIKTRGQQVTLRCSPKSGHDTVSWYQQALGQGPQFIFQYYEEEERQRGNFPDRFSGHQFPNYSSELNVNALLLGDSALYLCASGLSATSTDTQYFGPGTRLTVL.

This clonotype was found a few times. In this CDR3 the conserved last residue, phenylalanine or tryptophan, is missing, so a read error is likely. The chain combines TRBV11-2 with TRBJ1-2; no firm D call. Germline V lookup: CDR1 SGHAT, CDR2 FQNNGV. The CDR3 totals 14 residues. CDR3 DNA: TGTGCCAGCAGCTTAACAGCACAAAACTATGACTACACCTTA. Translating gives CASSLTAQNYDYTL.

This clonotype was observed a handful of times. V is TRBV11-2 and J is TRBJ2-5; 11 nucleotides line up with TRBD2. V trimming: 5 bases; J trimming: 4 bases; junction bases outside the gene matches: 9. The CDR3 extends over 16 amino acids. CDR1 is SGHAT, CDR2 FQNNGV, per germline. CDR3 protein: CASSREGLAGGETQYF. In DNA form, the CDR3 reads TGTGCCAGCAGCCGAGAGGGGCTAGCGGGAGGAGAGACCCAGTACTTC.

Concerning this clonotype itself: One end of the junction does not line up with germline, which may come from a read error. This sequence joins TRBV6-2 or TRBV6-3 and TRBJ2-5; D perhaps matches TRBD2 (6 bases). The CDR3 extends over 14 amino acids. Germline V gene lookup returns CDR1 MNHEY and CDR2 SVGEGT. CDR3 nucleotide sequence: TGTGTCAGCAGTACAAACCCAAGCCGGGAGACCCAGTATTTC. Protein sequence: CVSSTNPSRETQYF.

In the case of this clonotype: A much larger clone sits a single nucleotide away, making a read error possible. V gene TRBV28 combines with J gene TRBJ2-3; 9 nucleotides line up with TRBD2. Germline V gene lookup returns CDR1 MDHEN and CDR2 SYDVKM. V dropped 5 bases and J dropped 4; count of bases not matched to a gene: 4. The CDR3 consists of 14 residues. CDR3 sequence reads: CASSASGEADTQYF. For the CDR3, the DNA is TGTGCCAGCAGTGCTAGCGGGGAGGCAGATACGCAGTATTTT.

With regard to this clonotype: At one end the junction does not follow the germline gene, possibly because of a read error. V usage is TRBV5-4 and J usage is TRBJ2-1; 11 nucleotides match TRBD2. Germline V gene data show CDR1 as SGHNT and CDR2 as YYREEE (reference sequence). The CDR3 is made up of 19 amino acids. This CDR3 reads CASSLAGSTSGGFYNEQFF. For the CDR3, the DNA is TGTGCCAGCAGTTTGGCCGGGAGTACTAGCGGGGGCTTCTACAATGAGCAGTTCTTC.